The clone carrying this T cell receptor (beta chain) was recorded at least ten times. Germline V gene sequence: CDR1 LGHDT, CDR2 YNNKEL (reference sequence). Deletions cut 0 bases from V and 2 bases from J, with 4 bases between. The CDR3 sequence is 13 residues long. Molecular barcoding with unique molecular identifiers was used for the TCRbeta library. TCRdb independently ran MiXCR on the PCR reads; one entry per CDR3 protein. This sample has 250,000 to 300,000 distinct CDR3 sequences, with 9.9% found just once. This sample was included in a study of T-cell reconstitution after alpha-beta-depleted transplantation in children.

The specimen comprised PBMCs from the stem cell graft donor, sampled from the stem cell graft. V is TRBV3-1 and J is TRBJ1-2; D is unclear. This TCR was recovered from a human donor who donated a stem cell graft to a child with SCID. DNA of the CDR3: TGTGCCAGCAGCCAAGACCAGAACTATGGCTACACCTTC. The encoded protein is CASSQDQNYGYTF.